The T cell receptor (beta chain) under discussion was sequenced for a study of shared clonotypes between healthy human individuals. Study-level information: The composition of the donors was two women and a few men aged 18 to 49. Overall study results and limits: Estimated clonotype richness was generally higher in naive than memory subsets. Non-shared clonotypes had lower generation probabilities than clonotypes shared by all four sorted-subset donors.

Per the germline V gene, CDR1 is LNHDA and CDR2 is SQIVND (reference sequence). V was clipped by 3 bases and J by 0 bases, with 9 bases between them. The CDR3 has 14 residues. Some clones are missing from TCRdb's copy, which holds only in-frame ones; the method was immunoSEQ multiplex PCR. The table has hundreds of thousands of clones, approximately 79% seen once. This clone was detected a few times. No antigen is known for it. The sequenced material came from memory CD4+ T cells sorted from blood. Subset here: CD45RA-negative fraction. This TCR was recovered from a man aged 30 to 39 in good health. The chain recombines TRBV19 with TRBJ2-7; no clear D gene. CDR3 amino acids: CASSIRPSSYEQYF. The CDR3, as DNA: TGTGCCAGTAGTATTAGGCCTTCCTCCTACGAGCAGTACTTC.